These 29 T cell receptor beta chains came from one sample sequenced in a study of molecular identifiers for immune sequencing clone quantification. TCRdb fed the PCR reads into MiXCR, producing one record per CDR3 protein. Of approximately 320,000 distinct CDR3 sequences in the sample, about 22% are singletons; the top ten hold around 0.74%. The source material was naive CD8+ T cells from blood, with Jurkat cell RNA spiked in. As to subset: FACS-sorted CD8+CD4-CCR7+CD45RA+ naive T cells. The receptors originated from a human donor in good health. Some libraries in this study had Jurkat cell RNA spiked in.

For this clonotype: A much bigger clone sits one base away, suggesting this may be a read error. The chain recombines TRBV6-1 with TRBJ1-1; D unresolved. CDR1 MNHNS and CDR2 SASEGT come from the germline V gene. CDR3 length: 13 amino acids. CDR3 sequence: CASDFRANTEALF. CDR3 nucleotides: TGTGCCAGCGATTTCCGGGCCAACACTGAAGCTCTCTTT.

This clonotype was picked up a small number of times. The chain combines TRBV5-4 with TRBJ2-4, with 12 bases lining up with TRBD2. Germline CDR1 and CDR2: SGHNT and YYREEE (reference sequence). The CDR3 consists of 17 residues. V lost 4 bases and J lost 8; bases outside the gene matches: 13. Here the CDR3 DNA reads TGTGCCAGCAGCCACGGACTAGCGGGACGGTCGGCGGACATTCAGTACTTC. Protein product: CASSHGLAGRSADIQYF.

This clonotype was seen ten or more times. The chain joins TRBV7-2 to TRBJ2-3; 9 nucleotides agree with TRBD1. The V and J ends lost 3 bases and 6 bases, in that order; junction bases with no gene match: 7. Looked up from germline, CDR1 is SGHTA and CDR2 is FQGNSA. This CDR3 spans 15 amino acids. CDR3 in DNA: TGTGCCAGCAGCTTCCGGGACAGGGAAGTCGATACGCAGTATTTT. It encodes CASSFRDREVDTQYF.

This clonotype has a handful of counts. The genes are TRBV9 and TRBJ2-3; the D call may be TRBD1 or TRBD2 (5 bases each). Germline V lookup: CDR1 SGDLS, CDR2 YYNGEE. The CDR3 runs to 15 residues. V lost 0 bases and J lost 6, with 14 bases in between. Here the CDR3 reads CASSVDTSEGDTQYF. CDR3 nucleotide sequence: TGTGCCAGCAGCGTAGATACCAGCGAGGGGGATACGCAGTATTTT.

V usage is TRBV11-3 and J usage is TRBJ2-2; D might be TRBD2 (6 bases). Germline V CDR1 and CDR2: SGHNT, YENEEA. Trimming cost V 2 bases and J 6 bases, with 13 bases left between them. CDR3 length: 15 amino acids. CDR3: CASSLLFGGAGELFF. DNA of the CDR3: TGTGCCAGCAGCTTATTGTTCGGAGGGGCCGGGGAGCTGTTTTTT.

The sample holds many counts of this clonotype. The chain has TRBV5-6 and TRBJ2-5; D ambiguous. V lost 2 bases and J lost 0, with 8 bases in between. CDR1 is SGHDT, CDR2 YYEEEE, per germline. The CDR3 is 14 residues long. The chain's CDR3 is CASSLSDHQETQYF. The CDR3 nucleotides read TGTGCCAGCAGCTTATCGGACCACCAAGAGACCCAGTACTTC.

In regard to this clonotype: A read error is possible here, since a much larger clone lies one base away. The V call is TRBV28, the J call TRBJ2-5; tentatively, D is TRBD2 (6 bases). CDR3 size: 14 residues. Trimming took off 8 bases at V and 1 base at J, with 14 bases between the two ends. Per germline, CDR1 MDHEN and CDR2 SYDVKM. The CDR3 is CASGGTWGQETQYF. The CDR3, as DNA: TGTGCCAGCGGGGGGACCTGGGGCCAAGAGACCCAGTACTTC. The whole variable domain, remainder taken from reference TRBV28 and TRBJ2-5, is DVKVTQSSRYLVKRTGEKVFLECVQDMDHENMFWYRQDPGLGLRLIYFSYDVKMKEKGDIPEGYSVSREKKERFSLILESASTNQTSMYLCASGGTWGQETQYFGPGTRLLVL.

This clonotype came up a few times. This rearrangement joins TRBV7-3 to TRBJ2-7; possibly TRBD1 for D (6 bases). Germline V gene lookup returns CDR1 SGHTA and CDR2 FQGTGA. This CDR3 comprises 13 residues. Trimming removed 8 bases at V and 5 bases at J, with 16 bases between. DNA of the CDR3: TGTGCCAGCTGCACAACACAGGGTAACGAGCAGTACTTC. This sequence encodes CASCTTQGNEQYF.

This clonotype has ten or more counts. The chain is built from TRBV19 and TRBJ2-7; D is ambiguous. This CDR3 comprises 14 residues. Germline values: CDR1 LNHDA, CDR2 SQIVND (reference sequence). V lost 6 bases, J lost 2 bases, and 14 bases lay in between. Written as DNA, the CDR3 is TGTGCCAGTAGCCCCGGTGGGATGACCTACGAGCAGTACTTC. It translates to CASSPGGMTYEQYF.

This clonotype showed up many times. The chain employs TRBV11-2 and TRBJ2-1; 9 bases agree with TRBD2. Germline assignment: CDR1 SGHAT and CDR2 FQNNGV. This CDR3 is built from 15 residues. V was clipped by 3 bases and J by 7 bases; unmatched bases: 7. In nucleotides, the CDR3 is TGTGCCAGCAGCTTGGGACTAGCCCTACAGAATGAGCAGTTCTTC. This encodes CASSLGLALQNEQFF.

The chain uses TRBV10-3 and TRBJ1-2; unclear D gene. CDR3 length equals 13 residues. The germline V and J ends were trimmed by 5 bases and 3 bases, with 10 bases remaining between them. Germline V lookup: CDR1 ENHRY, CDR2 SYGVKD. The CDR3 is CAISYGSYYGYTF. For the CDR3, the DNA is TGTGCCATCAGTTACGGCAGCTACTATGGCTACACCTTC.

The chain is built from TRBV20-1 and TRBJ2-7; 10 bases map to TRBD2. Germline lookup yields CDR1 DFQATT and CDR2 SNEGSKA (reference sequence). V trimming: 6 bases; J trimming: 3 bases; junction bases outside the gene matches: 5. This CDR3 region has 13 residues. CDR3 sequence reads: CSAAGTSDYEQYF. The CDR3 bases are TGCAGTGCCGCCGGGACTAGCGACTACGAGCAGTACTTC.

This clonotype was recorded at least ten times. V is TRBV6-2 or TRBV6-3 and J is TRBJ2-3; D ambiguous. V lost 2 bases and J 5 bases, leaving 8 bases between the germline ends. Germline CDR1 reads MNHEY; CDR2 reads SVGEGT. The CDR3 covers 13 residues. The CDR3 DNA reads as TGTGCCAGCAGTTACGTAGAAGGAGATACGCAGTATTTT. It translates to CASSYVEGDTQYF.

This clonotype has a count of ten or more. CDR3 coding DNA: TGTGCCAGCAGCTTAAATCCTAGCACCGGCTACGAGCAGTACTTC. It yields the protein CASSLNPSTGYEQYF. The V call is TRBV7-9, the J call TRBJ2-7; the D gene is possibly TRBD2 (5 bases). The germline V gene encodes CDR1 SEHNR and CDR2 FQNEAQ (reference sequence). This CDR3 region has 15 residues. Trimming cost V 2 bases and J 3 bases, with 14 bases left between them.

Comments on this clonotype: This may come from a read error, since a much larger clone is one base off. Since the CDR3 does not end with the conserved phenylalanine or tryptophan, this likely comes from a read error. This chain uses TRBV13 with TRBJ2-2; D may be TRBD1 or TRBD2 (6 bases each). CDR1 and CDR2 from the germline V gene are PRHDT and FYEKMQ (reference sequence). The length of the CDR3 is 13 residues. Trimming left V 5 bases short and J 4 bases short, with 8 bases between. CDR3 sequence reads: CASSGGGTGELFS. CDR3 DNA sequence: TGTGCCAGCAGCGGAGGGGGCACCGGGGAGCTGTTTTCT.

This clonotype was observed at least ten times. V usage is TRBV9 and J usage is TRBJ2-7; D unresolved. Trimming pared 4 bases from V and 4 bases from J, leaving 15 bases between. The germline CDR1 and CDR2 sequences are SGDLS and YYNGEE. The CDR3 contains 14 residues. The CDR3 DNA sequence: TGTGCCAGCAGCCCAGGCAGTTCTGGTTACGAGCAGTACTTC. Translated, it gives CASSPGSSGYEQYF.

In its sample, this clonotype was seen a few times. This chain joins TRBV7-8 and TRBJ1-1, with 8 bases identical to TRBD1. The V segment lost 3 bases and the J segment 4 bases; nucleotides outside the gene matches: 16. Germline CDR1 is SGHVS and CDR2 is FQNEAQ. The CDR3 contains 18 residues. CDR3 DNA sequence: TGTGCCAGCAGCTTCTTAAGACAGGGGAGAGGGTCGGGCACTGAAGCTTTCTTT. Amino acid sequence: CASSFLRQGRGSGTEAFF.

This clonotype was observed many times. This chain links TRBV28 with TRBJ2-7, with 9 bases aligning to TRBD2. There are 14 residues in the CDR3. V shed 5 bases, J shed 2 bases, and the junction held 4 bases outside the gene matches. Germline CDR1 reads MDHEN; CDR2 reads SYDVKM. The CDR3 DNA reads as TGTGCCAGCAGTGGAACTAGCGGGCCCTACGAGCAGTACTTC. This encodes CASSGTSGPYEQYF.

This clonotype was recorded once. A much larger clone lies a single base off, so this may be a read error. This sequence joins TRBV28 and TRBJ2-4; 7 bases agree with TRBD1. Germline V gene lookup returns CDR1 MDHEN and CDR2 SYDVKM. The CDR3 is made up of 11 amino acids. CDR3 sequence: CASSVGGWLNF. CDR3 bases: TGTGCCAGCAGCGTAGGGGGCTGGCTCAACTTC. The full variable domain, rest sourced from reference TRBV28 and TRBJ2-4, is DVKVTQSSRYLVKRTGEKVFLECVQDMDHENMFWYRQDPGLGLRLIYFSYDVKMKEKGDIPEGYSVSREKKERFSLILESASTNQTSMYLCASSVGGWLNFGAGTRLSVL.

This clonotype was seen ten or more times. This rearrangement joins TRBV5-1 to TRBJ2-4; weak D call: TRBD1 (5 bases). This CDR3 spans 12 amino acids. The germline V gene has CDR1 SGHRS and CDR2 YFSETQ. V was trimmed by 5 bases and J by 9 bases, leaving 12 bases between them. The CDR3 loop reads CASRLDRGIQYF. Here the CDR3 DNA reads TGCGCCAGCAGGCTGGATAGGGGCATTCAGTACTTC.

The V gene is TRBV6-2 or TRBV6-3, the J gene TRBJ1-5; maybe TRBD1 (5 bases). Trimming removed 0 bases from V and 7 bases from J, with 13 bases in between. The germline V gene has CDR1 MNHEY and CDR2 SVGEGT. The length of the CDR3 is 15 residues. The CDR3 DNA reads as TGTGCCAGCAGTTACTCGATTGCAGGGAGCCAGCCCCAGCATTTT. Its translation is CASSYSIAGSQPQHF.

This clonotype was observed many times. This rearrangement joins TRBV29-1 to TRBJ2-3, with TRBD1 matching over 10 bases. The V and J ends lost 4 bases and 4 bases, in that order; junction bases with no gene match: 5. The germline gives CDR1 SQVTM, CDR2 ANQGSEA. CDR3 length equals 14 residues. Written as DNA, the CDR3 is TGCAGCGTTGTAGACAGGGGGCACGCAGATACGCAGTATTTT. It is translated as CSVVDRGHADTQYF.

The chain carries TRBV19 and TRBJ2-4; D perhaps matches TRBD1 (6 bases). Trimming removed 9 bases from V and 1 base from J, with 13 bases in between. The CDR3 length is 14 residues. Germline CDR1 is LNHDA and CDR2 is SQIVND (reference sequence). CDR3 in DNA: TGTGCCAGGAGGGACGACAGGGCCAAAAACATTCAGTACTTC. This encodes CARRDDRAKNIQYF. Filled out from reference TRBV19 and TRBJ2-4, the complete variable domain reads DGGITQSPKYLFRKEGQNVTLSCEQNLNHDAMYWYRQDPGQGLRLIYYSQIVNDFQKGDIAEGYSVSREKKESFPLTVTSAQKNPTAFYLCARRDDRAKNIQYFGAGTRLSVL.

This clonotype was recorded at least ten times. The CDR3 reads CASREKGPSSNQPQHF. The DNA for the CDR3 is TGTGCCAGCAGGGAGAAAGGCCCCAGTAGCAATCAGCCCCAGCATTTT. The rearrangement uses TRBV2 and TRBJ1-5; D gene ambiguous. Germline V gene lookup returns CDR1 SNHLY and CDR2 FYNNEI. The CDR3 is 16 residues long. Trimming stripped 6 bases from V and 0 bases from J, with 15 bases between.

This clonotype was recorded at least ten times. The chain has TRBV7-9 and TRBJ1-1, with D tentatively TRBD1 (5 bases). This CDR3 is 16 amino acids long. The germline V gene has CDR1 SEHNR and CDR2 FQNEAQ (reference sequence). V shed 7 bases and J shed 1 base, with 19 bases lying between them. The CDR3 region has the DNA TGTGCCAGCACCGTACTCCAAGACAGATGGAACACTGAAGCTTTCTTT. Protein: CASTVLQDRWNTEAFF.

The chain employs TRBV4-3 and TRBJ2-3; possible D gene TRBD1, 5 bases. The CDR3 consists of 16 residues. The V end was cut by 0 bases, the J end by 4 bases, with 14 bases between. Germline CDR1 reads LGHNA; CDR2 reads YSLEER. CDR3 in DNA: TGCGCCAGCAGCCAAGATTCATCAGGGCTCTCAGATACGCAGTATTTT. Translated, it gives CASSQDSSGLSDTQYF.

The chain is built from TRBV19 and TRBJ2-2, with D unresolved. V gave up 7 bases and J gave up 5 bases, with 8 bases separating them. The CDR3 consists of 12 residues. Germline-derived CDR1 and CDR2 are LNHDA and SQIVND (reference sequence). The CDR3: CASTPSTGELFF. Here the CDR3 DNA reads TGTGCCAGTACCCCGAGTACCGGGGAGCTGTTTTTT.

The table lists this clonotype with many counts. One junction end disagrees with the germline gene, perhaps due to a read error. CDR3 protein: CASSRDRVKTEAFF. CDR3 DNA sequence: TGCGCCAGCAGCCGTGACAGGGTGAAAACTGAAGCTTTCTTT. J is TRBJ1-1 and V is TRBV5-1, with 7 positions matching TRBD1. The CDR3 covers 14 residues. CDR1 is SGHRS, CDR2 YFSETQ, per germline. The full variable domain, rest sourced from reference TRBV5-1 and TRBJ1-1, is KAGVTQTPRYLIKTRGQQVTLSCSPISGHRSVSWYQQTPGQGLQFLFEYFSETQRNKGNFPGRFSGRQFSNSRSEMNVSTLELGDSALYLCASSRDRVKTEAFFGQGTRLTVV.

This chain's CDR3 is CASSQDHPRETQYF. CDR3 sequence (DNA): TGCGCCAGCAGCCAAGACCACCCACGGGAGACCCAGTACTTC. This chain uses TRBV4-3 with TRBJ2-5; D gene ambiguous. CDR3 length: 14 residues. Between the trimmed V and J ends, which lost 0 bases and 5 bases, there was a span of 10 bases. Germline V gene lookup returns CDR1 LGHNA and CDR2 YSLEER.